This entry concerns a single T cell receptor (beta chain). PCR amplification relied on 60 Vbeta primers (plus 13 Jbeta primers). Using immunoSEQ multiplex PCR, the repertoire was profiled, and TCRdb retains in-frame clones only, with some absent. The sample includes under 85,000 clones, just under 80% of them seen just once. This sample was included in a study of cytomegalovirus exposure and HLA in healthy donors. Trimming removed 7 bases from V and 0 bases from J, with 16 bases in between. Germline V lookup: CDR1 SQVTM, CDR2 ANQGSEA. The CDR3 is made up of 14 amino acids. Sequenced sample: PBMCs. The V and J genes are TRBV29-1 and TRBJ2-7; D is possibly TRBD1 (6 bases). The TCR sequence derives from a young woman in good health and CMV-seronegative. Here the CDR3 DNA reads TGCAGCGGAGGGGGTGGGATGAGCTCCTACGAGCAGTACTTC. This encodes CSGGGGMSSYEQYF.